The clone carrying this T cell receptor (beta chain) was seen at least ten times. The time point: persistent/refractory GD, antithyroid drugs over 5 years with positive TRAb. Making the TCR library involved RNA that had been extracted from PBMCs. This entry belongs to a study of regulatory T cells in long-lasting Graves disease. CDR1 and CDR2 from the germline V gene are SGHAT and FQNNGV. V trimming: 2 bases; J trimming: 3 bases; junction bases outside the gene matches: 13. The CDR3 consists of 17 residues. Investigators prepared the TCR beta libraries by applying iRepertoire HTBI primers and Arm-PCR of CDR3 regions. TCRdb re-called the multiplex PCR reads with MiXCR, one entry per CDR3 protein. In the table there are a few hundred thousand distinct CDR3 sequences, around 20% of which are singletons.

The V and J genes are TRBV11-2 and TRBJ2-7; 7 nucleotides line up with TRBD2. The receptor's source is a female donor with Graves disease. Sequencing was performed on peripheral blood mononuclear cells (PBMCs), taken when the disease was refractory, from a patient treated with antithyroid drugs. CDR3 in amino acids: CASSLIRRAGVNYEQYF. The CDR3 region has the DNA TGTGCCAGCAGCTTAATTAGGCGGGCGGGAGTTAACTACGAGCAGTACTTC.